The entry that follows covers one TCR beta chain sequence. The antigen remains undetermined. The data are from a study of T cell responses to AZD1222 COVID-19 vaccine. Broader study findings: Spike-specific TCR depth and breadth grew after two AZD1222 doses.

The method was immunoSEQ multiplex PCR; TCRdb's version includes in-frame clones alone and lacks a portion of them. The top ten hold 4% to 6% of the sample, which has over 90,000 clones, 90% seen once. This CDR3 has 15 amino acids. After removal of 5 bases from V and 0 bases from J, the junction contained 7 bases not matched to a gene. CDR1 is SGHTS, CDR2 YDEGEE, per germline. The chain combines TRBV5-8 with TRBJ2-7, with TRBD2 matching 8 bases. The source material was peripheral blood, sampled on day 0 of AZD1222 vaccination. The clonotype comes from an adult in good health. The CDR3 loop is CASSRGRGASYEQYF. As DNA, the CDR3 is TGTGCCAGCAGTCGAGGGCGGGGGGCCTCCTACGAGCAGTACTTC. Filled out from reference TRBV5-8 and TRBJ2-7, the complete variable domain reads EAGVTQSPTHLIKTRGQQATLRCSPISGHTSVYWYQQALGLGLQFLLWYDEGEERNRGNFPPRFSGRQFPNYSSELNVNALELEDSALYLCASSRGRGASYEQYFGPGTRLTVT.